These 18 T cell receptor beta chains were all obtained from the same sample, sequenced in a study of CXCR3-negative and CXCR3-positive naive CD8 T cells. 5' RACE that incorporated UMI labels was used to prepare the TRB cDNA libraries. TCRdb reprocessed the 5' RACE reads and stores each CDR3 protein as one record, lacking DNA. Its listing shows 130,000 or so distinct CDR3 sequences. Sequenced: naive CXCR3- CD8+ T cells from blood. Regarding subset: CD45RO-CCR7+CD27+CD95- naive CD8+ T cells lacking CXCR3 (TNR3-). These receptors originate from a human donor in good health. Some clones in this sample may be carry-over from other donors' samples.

The CDR3 is CSVERPGGISGGYTF. The chain employs TRBV29-1 and TRBJ1-2; TCRdb calls TRBD1, which cannot be checked without DNA. The CDR3 is made up of 15 amino acids. The germline gives CDR1 SQVTM, CDR2 ANQGSEA.

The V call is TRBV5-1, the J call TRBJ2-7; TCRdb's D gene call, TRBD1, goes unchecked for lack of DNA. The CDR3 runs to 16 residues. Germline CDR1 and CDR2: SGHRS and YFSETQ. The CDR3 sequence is CASSWKGQGAIYEQYF.

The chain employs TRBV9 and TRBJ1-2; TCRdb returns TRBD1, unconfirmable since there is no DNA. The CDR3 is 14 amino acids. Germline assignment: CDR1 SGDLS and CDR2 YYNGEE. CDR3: CASSVGTGLYGYTF.

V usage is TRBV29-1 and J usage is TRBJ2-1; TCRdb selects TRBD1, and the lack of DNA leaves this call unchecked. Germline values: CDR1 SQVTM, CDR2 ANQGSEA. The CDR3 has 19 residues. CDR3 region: CSVYVQGQGPMLNYNEQFF.

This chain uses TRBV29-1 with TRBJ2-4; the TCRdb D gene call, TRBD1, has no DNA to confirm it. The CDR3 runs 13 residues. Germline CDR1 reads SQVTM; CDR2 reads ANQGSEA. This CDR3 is CSVAGTAKNIQYF. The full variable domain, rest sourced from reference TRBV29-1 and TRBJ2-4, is SAVISQKPSRDICQRGTSLTIQCQVDSQVTMMFWYRQQPGQSLTLIATANQGSEATYESGFVIDKFPISRPNLTFSTLTVSNMSPEDSSIYLCSVAGTAKNIQYFGAGTRLSVL.

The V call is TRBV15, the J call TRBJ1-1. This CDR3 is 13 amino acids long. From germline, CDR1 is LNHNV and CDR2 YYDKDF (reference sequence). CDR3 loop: CATGGGVNTEAFF. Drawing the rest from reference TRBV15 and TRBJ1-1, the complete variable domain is DAMVIQNPRYQVTQFGKPVTLSCSQTLNHNVMYWYQQKSSQAPKLLFHYYDKDFNNEADTPDNFQSRRPNTSFCFLDIRSPGLGDTAMYLCATGGGVNTEAFFGQGTRLTVV.

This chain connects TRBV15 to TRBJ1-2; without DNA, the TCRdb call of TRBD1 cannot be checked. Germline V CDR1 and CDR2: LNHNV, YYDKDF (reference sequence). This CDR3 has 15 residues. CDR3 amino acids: CATSRRTGGQYGYTF.

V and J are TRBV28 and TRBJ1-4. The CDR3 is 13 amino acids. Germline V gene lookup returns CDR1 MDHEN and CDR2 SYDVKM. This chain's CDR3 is CASSGFINEKLFF.

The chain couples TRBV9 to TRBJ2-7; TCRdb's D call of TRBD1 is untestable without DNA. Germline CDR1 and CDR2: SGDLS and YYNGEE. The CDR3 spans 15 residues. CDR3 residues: CASSVEDRVAHEQYF.

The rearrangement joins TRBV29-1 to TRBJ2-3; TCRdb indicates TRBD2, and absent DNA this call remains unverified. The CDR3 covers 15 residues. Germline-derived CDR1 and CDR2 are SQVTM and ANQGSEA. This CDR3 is CSVEVLAANTDTQYF.

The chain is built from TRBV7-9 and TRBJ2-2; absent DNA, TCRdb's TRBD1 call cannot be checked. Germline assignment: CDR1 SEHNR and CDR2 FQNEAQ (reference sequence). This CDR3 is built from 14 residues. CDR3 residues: CASSSDRVTGELFF.

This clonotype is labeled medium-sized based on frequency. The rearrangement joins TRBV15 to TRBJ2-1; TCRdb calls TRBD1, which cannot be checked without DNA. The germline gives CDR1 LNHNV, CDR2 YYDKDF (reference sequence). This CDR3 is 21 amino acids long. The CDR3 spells CATSRVTGAPSFSYSYNEQFF.

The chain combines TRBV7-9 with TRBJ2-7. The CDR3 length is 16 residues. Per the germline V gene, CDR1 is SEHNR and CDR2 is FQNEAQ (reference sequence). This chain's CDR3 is CASSRFTDRNSYEQYF. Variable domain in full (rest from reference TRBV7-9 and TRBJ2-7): DTGVSQNPRHKITKRGQNVTFRCDPISEHNRLYWYRQTLGQGPEFLTYFQNEAQLEKSRLLSDRFSAERPKGSFSTLEIQRTEQGDSAMYLCASSRFTDRNSYEQYFGPGTRLTVT.

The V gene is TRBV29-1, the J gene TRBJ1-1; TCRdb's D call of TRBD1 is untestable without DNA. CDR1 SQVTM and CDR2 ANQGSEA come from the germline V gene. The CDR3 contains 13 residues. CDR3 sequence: CSVEVGTGIEAFF.

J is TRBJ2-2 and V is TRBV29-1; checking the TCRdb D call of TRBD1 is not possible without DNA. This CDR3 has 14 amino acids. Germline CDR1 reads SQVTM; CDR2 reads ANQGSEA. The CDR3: CSVRDRGDTGELFF.

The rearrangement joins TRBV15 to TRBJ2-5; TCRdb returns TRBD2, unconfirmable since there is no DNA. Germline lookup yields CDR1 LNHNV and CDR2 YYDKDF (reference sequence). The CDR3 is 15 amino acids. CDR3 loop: CATSRVTSGQETQYF.

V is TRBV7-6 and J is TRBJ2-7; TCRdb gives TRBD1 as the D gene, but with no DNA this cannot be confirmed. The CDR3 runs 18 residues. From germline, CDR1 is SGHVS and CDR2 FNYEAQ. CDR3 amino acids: CASSLAISWGRMTSQQYF.

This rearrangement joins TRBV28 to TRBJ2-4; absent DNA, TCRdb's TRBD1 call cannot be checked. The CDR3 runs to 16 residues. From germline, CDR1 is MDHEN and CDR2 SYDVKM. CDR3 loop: CASSWGTVVAKNIQYF.